This T cell receptor (beta chain) stems from a study of shared clonotypes between healthy human individuals. Naive CD8 cells lacked CD45RO, underwent positive selection for CCR7 and left out terminally differentiated effector memory CD45RA+ cells. Study results and limitations: Unshared clonotypes carried lower generation probabilities than those common to all four donors.

The CDR3 runs 15 residues. Germline-derived CDR1 and CDR2 are SGHRS and YFSETQ. J gave up 5 bases and V 5 bases, and 12 bases lay outside the gene matches. A word on this clone: Its target is not known.

The method was immunoSEQ multiplex PCR; TCRdb's version includes in-frame clones alone and lacks a portion of them. The repertoire holds about 2 million clones, with roughly 94% as singletons. Sequencing input: naive CD8+ T cells sorted from blood. This clonotype originated in a man aged 18 to 29 in good health. The rearrangement joins TRBV5-1 to TRBJ2-5, with 7 nucleotides matching TRBD2. CDR3 in DNA: TGCGCCAGCAGGCGCGGCGGCGGGAGCGGCGAGACCCAGTACTTC. Translated, it gives CASRRGGGSGETQYF.